Following are 7 T cell receptor beta chains from one sample sequenced in a study of long-term antiretroviral therapy in people with HIV. Investigators performed immunoSEQ version v3.0 at survey level. The data were produced by immunoSEQ multiplex PCR, yet TCRdb's version contains in-frame clones alone and is incomplete. This table has tens of thousands of clones, about four fifths appearing once. The specimen comprised unsorted PBMCs, sampled 0.3 years after starting antiretroviral therapy. Source of these receptors: a young man with HIV.

The genes are TRBV11-1 and TRBJ2-5; 7 positions agree with TRBD2. V gave up 2 bases and J gave up 3 bases; unmatched junction bases: 12. Germline V gene sequence: CDR1 SGHAT, CDR2 FQDESV (reference sequence). This CDR3 has 17 amino acids. This chain's CDR3 is CASSLKGQAGRKETQYF. The CDR3 DNA sequence: TGTGCCAGCAGCTTAAAGGGCCAAGCGGGGAGAAAAGAGACCCAGTACTTC.

The chain carries TRBV19 and TRBJ2-7, with D perhaps given as TRBD1 or TRBD2 (5 bases each). The CDR3 runs to 17 residues. Germline CDR1 reads LNHDA; CDR2 reads SQIVND (reference sequence). V dropped 4 bases and J dropped 7 bases, with 26 bases sitting between them. CDR3 sequence: CASSSASRGPTGGEQYF. The CDR3, as DNA: TGTGCCAGTAGTAGCGCTTCGAGGGGCCCCACCGGTGGGGAGCAGTACTTC.

DNA for the CDR3: TGCAGCGTAGGCCTAGCAGAATACAATGAGCAGTTCTTC. Its protein product is CSVGLAEYNEQFF. The rearrangement joins TRBV29-1 to TRBJ2-1; the D gene is possibly TRBD2 (5 bases). The CDR3 extends over 13 amino acids. Per the germline V gene, CDR1 is SQVTM and CDR2 is ANQGSEA. The ends were cut back, 6 bases at V and 4 bases at J, with 13 bases in the middle.

This clone was seen once. The chain carries TRBV4-2 and TRBJ2-7; 7 bases agree with TRBD1. The ends lost 3 bases at V and 2 bases at J; junction bases unmatched: 7. CDR1 and CDR2 (germline): LGHNA, YNFKEQ. The CDR3 extends over 15 amino acids. CDR3 DNA: TGTGCCAGCAGCCAGTACGGGACAGCTACCTACGAGCAGTACTTC. It is translated as CASSQYGTATYEQYF.

The chain has TRBV6-6 and TRBJ2-7; tentatively, D is TRBD1 (6 bases). The CDR3 runs to 14 residues. The V end lost 5 bases, the J end lost 2 bases, and 13 bases lay between the germline ends. Germline lookup yields CDR1 MNHNY and CDR2 SVGAGI (reference sequence). CDR3 DNA sequence: TGTGCCAGCAGTGCAGGGGTCACGCCCTACGAGCAGTACTTC. As protein: CASSAGVTPYEQYF.

This chain uses TRBV7-8 with TRBJ2-7; the D call may be TRBD1 or TRBD2 (5 bases each). Germline V gene sequence: CDR1 SGHVS, CDR2 FQNEAQ. The CDR3 consists of 14 residues. V lost 3 bases and J 3 bases, leaving 12 bases between the germline ends. Here the CDR3 DNA reads TGTGCCAGCAGCTTGGAGAGGGGTGGCTACGAGCAGTACTTC. Amino acid sequence: CASSLERGGYEQYF.

This chain links TRBV11-2 with TRBJ2-7, with D perhaps being TRBD1 or TRBD2 (5 bases each). V was shortened by 6 bases and J by 2 bases, with 17 bases between the two germline ends. The germline V gene encodes CDR1 SGHAT and CDR2 FQNNGV. The CDR3 runs to 15 residues. The CDR3 loop reads CASRFRGVMAYEQYF. CDR3 nucleotide sequence: TGTGCCAGCAGGTTCAGAGGGGTGATGGCCTACGAGCAGTACTTC.